One and the same sample provided the 14 T cell receptor beta chains below, sequenced in a study of T cells in Graves' hyperthyroidism and ophthalmopathy. Researchers took RNA transcripts and amplified the TCR beta CDR3 regions from them. TCR CDR3 underwent first-round RT-PCR with the HTBI primer set. Via MiXCR, TCRdb re-called the multiplex PCR reads, giving one row per CDR3 protein. Found here are 500,000 to 650,000 distinct CDR3 sequences, roughly 21% of them singletons; the top ten hold over 45%. Sequenced input: blood. Receptor source: a man aged 40-49 years with Graves' ophthalmopathy.

The V call is TRBV7-3, the J call TRBJ2-1, with TRBD1 matching over 7 bases. The ends lost 4 bases at V and 4 bases at J; junction bases unmatched: 4. The CDR3 runs to 14 residues. From germline, CDR1 is SGHTA and CDR2 FQGTGA. CDR3 nucleotides: TGTGCCAGCAGCTCACAGGGGACGTACAATGAGCAGTTCTTC. Encoded protein: CASSSQGTYNEQFF.

V is TRBV28 and J is TRBJ2-7, with unresolved D. The germline V gene has CDR1 MDHEN and CDR2 SYDVKM. V was shortened by 5 bases and J by 2 bases, with 13 bases between the two germline ends. This CDR3 contains 14 residues. The CDR3 nucleotides read TGTGCCAGCAGTCCTGCGTTGGGGACCTACGAGCAGTACTTC. Translated: CASSPALGTYEQYF. The full variable domain, in which reference TRBV28 and TRBJ2-7 provide the parts outside the CDR3, is DVKVTQSSRYLVKRTGEKVFLECVQDMDHENMFWYRQDPGLGLRLIYFSYDVKMKEKGDIPEGYSVSREKKERFSLILESASTNQTSMYLCASSPALGTYEQYFGPGTRLTVT.

This clonotype was seen a handful of times. The V and J genes are TRBV5-4 and TRBJ2-3; the match to TRBD1 covers 7 bases. With V trimmed by 4 bases and J by 4 bases, 9 bases remained unmatched. Germline values: CDR1 SGHNT, CDR2 YYREEE (reference sequence). This CDR3 is built from 15 residues. The CDR3 bases are TGTGCCAGCAGCCTCGACCCCGGGACAGCAGATACGCAGTATTTT. Translation gives CASSLDPGTADTQYF. Filled out from reference TRBV5-4 and TRBJ2-3, the complete variable domain reads ETGVTQSPTHLIKTRGQQVTLRCSSQSGHNTVSWYQQALGQGPQFIFQYYREEENGRGNFPPRFSGLQFPNYSSELNVNALELDDSALYLCASSLDPGTADTQYFGPGTRLTVL.

This clonotype was counted ten times or more. The chain combines TRBV27 with TRBJ2-1, with TRBD2 identical over 9 bases. With 4 bases clipped from V and 4 bases from J, the junction kept 5 bases outside the gene matches. Per germline, CDR1 MNHEY and CDR2 SMNVEV (reference sequence). CDR3 length equals 15 residues. Here the CDR3 reads CASSSAGGLYNEQFF. CDR3 nucleotides: TGTGCCAGCAGTTCAGCGGGAGGATTATACAATGAGCAGTTCTTC.

This clonotype has a handful of counts. The rearrangement links TRBV7-9 to TRBJ2-2, with a weak D call TRBD2 (6 bases). This CDR3 spans 18 amino acids. Germline CDR1 reads SEHNR; CDR2 reads FQNEAQ (reference sequence). Trimming pared 7 bases from V and 0 bases from J, leaving 21 bases between. In DNA, the CDR3 is TGTGCCAGCACCCCCGGCCCGAGGGGCGGGGCGAACACCGGGGAGCTGTTTTTT. Encoded protein: CASTPGPRGGANTGELFF.

This clonotype was counted ten times or more. V gene TRBV12-3 or TRBV12-4 combines with J gene TRBJ1-2, with TRBD1 identical over 8 bases. Trimming took 6 bases from V and 8 from J; bases not matched to a gene: 8. The length of the CDR3 is 13 residues. This CDR3 reads CASRLRTGTGYTF. CDR3 bases: TGTGCCAGCAGACTGCGGACAGGGACAGGCTACACCTTC.

This clonotype has a handful of counts. The chain has TRBV19 and TRBJ2-5; D gene ambiguous. Deletions cut 10 bases from V and 1 base from J, with 10 bases between. The CDR3 covers 12 residues. Germline CDR1 reads LNHDA; CDR2 reads SQIVND (reference sequence). CDR3 sequence reads: CATSGSQETQYF. CDR3 in DNA: TGTGCCACCTCGGGCAGCCAAGAGACCCAGTACTTC.

The chain uses TRBV6-1 and TRBJ1-2, with a tentative D call TRBD1 (5 bases). Trimming pared 8 bases from V and 2 bases from J, leaving 15 bases between. The CDR3 consists of 14 residues. CDR1 MNHNS and CDR2 SASEGT come from the germline V gene. The chain's CDR3 is CASATGTVNYGYTF. CDR3 sequence (DNA): TGTGCCAGCGCTACCGGGACGGTAAACTATGGCTACACCTTC.

The chain has TRBV5-6 and TRBJ2-1, with D possibly being TRBD1 (6 bases). The germline V gene encodes CDR1 SGHDT and CDR2 YYEEEE. The ends were cut back, 3 bases at V and 3 bases at J, with 13 bases in the middle. The CDR3 runs 15 residues. The CDR3 region has the DNA TGTGCCAGCAGCTGGCGGACAGTCAACTACAATGAGCAGTTCTTC. Its protein is CASSWRTVNYNEQFF.

This clonotype was counted ten times or more. The chain uses TRBV20-1 and TRBJ2-7, with 10 bases that match TRBD2. CDR1 is DFQATT and CDR2 is SNEGSKA in the germline V gene (reference sequence). V lost 5 bases and J lost 3; bases outside the gene matches: 16. The CDR3 is 17 residues long. CDR3 DNA sequence: TGCAGTGCTCCGCCGCCGCTTAGCGGGAGGTCAATCTACGAGCAGTACTTC. Encoded protein: CSAPPPLSGRSIYEQYF.

V is TRBV6-1 and J is TRBJ2-5; possibly TRBD2 for D (5 bases). The V end was cut by 3 bases, the J end by 3 bases, with 14 bases between. The CDR3 spans 15 residues. CDR1 is MNHNS and CDR2 is SASEGT in the germline V gene. CDR3 in amino acids: CASSEGLRAEETQYF. CDR3 DNA sequence: TGTGCCAGCAGTGAGGGTTTGAGGGCCGAAGAGACCCAGTACTTC.

The V gene is TRBV3-1, the J gene TRBJ2-7, with a weak D call TRBD1 (5 bases). V lost 0 bases, J lost 1 base, and 13 bases lay in between. Germline V gene sequence: CDR1 LGHDT, CDR2 YNNKEL (reference sequence). This CDR3 is built from 16 residues. The CDR3 DNA reads TGTGCCAGCAGCCAAGAGGTACAGGTGACGTCCTACGAGCAGTACTTC. Its protein product is CASSQEVQVTSYEQYF.

This clonotype occurred a few times. The V and J genes are TRBV6-1 and TRBJ2-1, with a weak D call TRBD2 (6 bases). Germline-derived CDR1 and CDR2 are MNHNS and SASEGT. V gave up 6 bases and J gave up 9 bases, with 18 bases separating them. The CDR3 length is 14 residues. The CDR3 reads CASRHGGGVREQFF. In nucleotides, the CDR3 is TGTGCCAGCAGGCACGGGGGAGGAGTCCGTGAGCAGTTCTTC.

This clonotype was seen many times. J is TRBJ1-2 and V is TRBV5-6; D gene uncertain. V lost 2 bases to trimming and J lost 7 bases, with 6 bases between them. From germline, CDR1 is SGHDT and CDR2 YYEEEE. There are 11 residues in the CDR3. CDR3 residues: CASSFSGGYTF. CDR3 bases: TGTGCCAGCAGCTTTTCGGGTGGCTACACCTTC.